One and the same sample provided the 15 T cell receptor beta chains below, sequenced in a study of Graves' ophthalmopathy and Graves' hyperthyroidism. As the template, RNA transcripts were used to amplify TCR beta CDR3 regions. The first-round RT-PCR employed HTBI primers together with the Qiagen OneStep RT-PCR kit. A multiplex PCR was then performed as the second round. TCRdb independently ran MiXCR on the multiplex PCR reads; one entry per CDR3 protein. Counted here are 740,000 or so distinct CDR3 sequences, roughly 40% occurring once; the ten biggest clones make up 35% to 55%. The sequenced material came from peripheral blood. These receptors were taken from an adult man with Graves' ophthalmopathy.

There are many counts of this clonotype. At one end, the junction sequence differs from germline, possibly due to a read error. V and J are TRBV9 and TRBJ2-5; D is ambiguous. The CDR3 is made up of 14 amino acids. From germline, CDR1 is SGDLS and CDR2 YYNGEE. DNA for the CDR3: TGTGCCAGCAGCGTGATGGGCGAGCAAGGGACCCAGTACTTC. Encoded protein: CASSVMGEQGTQYF. Full variable domain (rest looked up from reference TRBV9 and TRBJ2-5): DSGVTQTPKHLITATGQRVTLRCSPRSGDLSVYWYQQSLDQGLQFLIQYYNGEERAKGNILERFSAQQFPDLHSELNLSSLELGDSALYFCASSVMGEQGTQYFGPGTRLLVL.

V gene TRBV19 combines with J gene TRBJ1-6; tentatively, D is TRBD1 (5 bases). V lost 11 bases and J 9 bases, leaving 17 bases between the germline ends. This CDR3 is built from 13 residues. The germline CDR1 and CDR2 sequences are LNHDA and SQIVND (reference sequence). Here the CDR3 DNA reads TGTGCCTGGAGTTTGGGGCTTGGTTCACCCCTCCACTTT. It is translated as CAWSLGLGSPLHF. Full variable domain (outside the CDR3, taken from reference TRBV19 and TRBJ1-6): DGGITQSPKYLFRKEGQNVTLSCEQNLNHDAMYWYRQDPGQGLRLIYYSQIVNDFQKGDIAEGYSVSREKKESFPLTVTSAQKNPTAFYLCAWSLGLGSPLHFGNGTRLTVT.

The chain combines TRBV29-1 with TRBJ1-1; D unclear. CDR3 length: 11 residues. Trimming took 3 bases from V and 5 from J, leaving 7 bases between them. Germline V CDR1 and CDR2: SQVTM, ANQGSEA. CDR3 loop: CSVEEGTEAFF. Here the CDR3 DNA reads TGCAGCGTTGAGGAGGGAACTGAAGCTTTCTTT.

V usage is TRBV10-3 and J usage is TRBJ2-5; 11 bases agree with TRBD2. The DNA end is a closer match to TRBJ2-1, so the J assignment may be wrong. From germline, CDR1 is ENHRY and CDR2 SYGVKD. The CDR3 extends over 14 amino acids. CDR3 region: CAIREASGRNEQFF. The CDR3 region has the DNA TGTGCCATCAGGGAGGCTAGCGGGAGGAATGAGCAGTTCTTC.

The chain uses TRBV25-1 and TRBJ2-2; D uncertain. The CDR3 sequence is 14 residues long. V lost 6 bases, J lost 0 bases, and 8 bases lay in between. Germline V lookup: CDR1 MGHDK, CDR2 SYGVNS. The CDR3 here is CASRVTTNTGELFF. The CDR3 DNA reads as TGTGCCAGCAGAGTGACAACGAACACCGGGGAGCTGTTTTTT. The full variable domain, completed using reference TRBV25-1 and TRBJ2-2, is EADIYQTPRYLVIGTGKKITLECSQTMGHDKMYWYQQDPGMELHLIHYSYGVNSTEKGDLSSESTVSRIRTEHFPLTLESARPSHTSQYLCASRVTTNTGELFFGEGSRLTVL.

The rearrangement links TRBV29-1 to TRBJ2-7; TRBD2 is a possible D gene (5 bases). The J call may be in error: the DNA end matches TRBJ2-1 better. From germline, CDR1 is SQVTM and CDR2 ANQGSEA. The CDR3 extends over 13 amino acids. CDR3 in DNA: TGCAGCGTTGGAAGGCCGGGGTCCTACGAGCAGTTCTTC. Translating gives CSVGRPGSYEQFF.

The J gene is TRBJ1-5, the V gene TRBV25-1; 8 bases match TRBD1. The CDR3 contains 15 residues. Germline V gene lookup returns CDR1 MGHDK and CDR2 SYGVNS. V lost 5 bases, J lost 6 bases, and 9 bases stayed unmatched. CDR3 region: CASSRSGGAGQPQHF. The CDR3 bases are TGTGCCAGCAGTCGATCAGGGGGCGCGGGTCAGCCCCAGCATTTT.

In its sample, this clonotype was seen many times. V is TRBV12-3 or TRBV12-4 and J is TRBJ1-2; D gene unclear. Deletions cut 5 bases from V and 0 bases from J, with 7 bases between. This CDR3 contains 13 residues. The CDR3 loop is CASSPSSNYGYTF. In DNA, the CDR3 is TGTGCCAGCAGTCCCAGTTCTAACTATGGCTACACCTTC.

This clonotype has only a few counts. V is TRBV9 and J is TRBJ2-5; 12 nucleotides agree with TRBD1. Trimming removed 5 bases from V and 5 bases from J; junction bases left unmatched: 10. Germline CDR1 and CDR2: SGDLS and YYNGEE. This CDR3 comprises 16 residues. The CDR3 DNA reads as TGTGCCAGCAGTTACTCCGCCGGGACAGGGGGCGAGACCCAGTACTTC. This gives the protein CASSYSAGTGGETQYF.

To note about this clonotype: This CDR3 fails to terminate in the conserved phenylalanine or tryptophan, so it likely reflects a read error. Because the CDR3's place on the DNA is in doubt, the DNA is left out and the CDR3 is given as listed by TCRdb. The rearrangement joins TRBV19 to TRBJ2-6; the table calls TRBD2, which could not be checked here. Looked up from germline, CDR1 is LNHDA and CDR2 is SQIVND (reference sequence). Counting both end residues, the CDR3 totals 12 amino acids. The CDR3 protein is CASSTFLLTEDM.

A note on this clonotype: A much larger clone lies one base from this, so it may be a read error. This chain connects TRBV2 to TRBJ2-5; TRBD2 agrees at 8 bases. Germline loops: CDR1 SNHLY, CDR2 FYNNEI. V trimming: 8 bases; J trimming: 7 bases; junction bases outside the gene matches: 12. The CDR3 is 14 amino acids. This chain's CDR3 is CASAPGRGGGTQYF. Here the CDR3 DNA reads TGTGCCAGCGCCCCCGGACGGGGGGGAGGGACCCAGTACTTC.

This CDR3 is CSARDSLAGGHYEQYF. The CDR3, as DNA: TGCAGTGCTAGAGATTCCTTAGCAGGTGGTCACTACGAGCAGTACTTC. The V call is TRBV20-1, the J call TRBJ2-7; no clear D. The V end was cut by 0 bases, the J end by 3 bases, with 18 bases between. Germline CDR1 is DFQATT and CDR2 is SNEGSKA (reference sequence). This CDR3 is 16 amino acids long.

This chain links TRBV2 with TRBJ2-7; TRBD1 matches at 7 bases. CDR3 length: 15 residues. Germline-derived CDR1 and CDR2 are SNHLY and FYNNEI. Trimming removed 6 bases from V and 2 bases from J; junction bases left unmatched: 10. CDR3 protein: CASSKRGTATYEQYF. As DNA, the CDR3 is TGTGCCAGCAGCAAGAGAGGGACAGCCACCTACGAGCAGTACTTC.

This chain links TRBV24-1 with TRBJ1-5; TRBD1 matches 7 bases. This CDR3 spans 14 amino acids. The ends lost 11 bases at V and 9 bases at J; junction bases unmatched: 15. Germline CDR1 and CDR2: KGHDR and SFDVKD. The CDR3 spells CASSILQGPWPQHF. The CDR3 coding sequence is TGTGCCAGTAGTATATTACAGGGGCCGTGGCCCCAGCATTTT.

The V gene is TRBV11-2, the J gene TRBJ1-1, with D tentatively TRBD1 (6 bases). V lost 5 bases and J 10 bases, leaving 14 bases between the germline ends. The CDR3 contains 12 residues. Germline values: CDR1 SGHAT, CDR2 FQNNGV. The DNA of the CDR3 is TGTGCCAGCAGCGTAACAGGGTCTAGAGCTTTCTTT. Encoded protein: CASSVTGSRAFF.